The T cell receptor beta chain under discussion was sequenced for a study of cytomegalovirus exposure and HLA in healthy donors. Study-wide points: Analysis performed later found 16,951 TCR beta sequences associated with HLA alleles at 0.05 false discovery rate.

Amplification used 60 Vbeta primers and 13 Jbeta primers. TCRdb's copy holds only in-frame clones and misses some; the assay was immunoSEQ multiplex PCR. The sample holds roughly 170,000 clones, 84% seen once. This clone appeared a few times. Antigen: not known. The CDR3 covers 15 residues. Trimming took 3 bases from V and 0 from J, leaving 9 bases between them. Germline loops: CDR1 MNHNS, CDR2 SASEGT. The source of this sequence is a girl under 10 years old in good health and CMV-seropositive. The sample comprised PBMCs. The chain combines TRBV6-1 with TRBJ1-5; the D is unclear. The CDR3 DNA sequence: TGTGCCAGCAGTGACCTAGGCGGTAGCAATCAGCCCCAGCATTTT. This encodes CASSDLGGSNQPQHF.